This is a list of T cell receptor beta chains from one sample in a study of blood T cells in healthy people across ages. TCRdb re-analysed the 5' RACE reads in MiXCR, keeping a single row per CDR3 protein. The sample yields some 1.4 million distinct CDR3 sequences, roughly 45% seen once. Sequencing input: blood. These receptors all stem from a woman aged 18-29 years in good health. Both conserved end residues are part of each CDR3. The order of the fields is clone size, J gene, D gene, V gene, CDR3 DNA, CDR3 protein. D genes are given only for firm matches. Rows give clone size only sometimes, using once, few, many, or a class for an expanded clone.

>few|TRBJ2-3|TRBD2|TRBV4-1
TGCGCCAGCAGCCTTTCCCCACTGACTAGCGGGAGCCCCTTCACAGATACGCAGTATTTT
CASSLSPLTSGSPFTDTQYF
>NA|TRBJ2-7|TRBD1|TRBV3-1
TGTGCCAGCAGCCAGGCCCTCGGGACAGGGGCCTACGAGCAGTACTTC
CASSQALGTGAYEQYF
>few|TRBJ2-3|TRBD1|TRBV18
TGTGCCAGCTCGGGACAGGGAGTAACAGATACGCAGTATTTT
CASSGQGVTDTQYF
>NA|TRBJ2-2|NA|TRBV25-1
TGTGCCAGCAGTGATGTTGTTTGGGGGCAGGGCAACACCGGGGAGCTGTTTTTT
CASSDVVWGQGNTGELFF
>NA|TRBJ1-1|NA|TRBV5-1
TGCGCCAGCAGCTTGGAAGGGACCGACACTGAAGCTTTCTTT
CASSLEGTDTEAFF
>NA|TRBJ1-5|NA|TRBV7-2
TGTGCCAGCAGCTTGGGGGGCATAAGGCAGCCCCAGCATTTT
CASSLGGIRQPQHF
>NA|TRBJ2-7|TRBD2|TRBV20-1
TGCAGTGCAGGGACGGGGGGGAGCTCCTACAATGAGCAGTACTTC
CSAGTGGSSYNEQYF
>NA|TRBJ1-3|TRBD1|TRBV20-1
TGCAGTGCTAGAGATTGGGCAACAGGGGGTGGAAACACCATATATTTT
CSARDWATGGGNTIYF
>NA|TRBJ2-5|NA|TRBV5-1
TGCGCCAGCAGCTTGTCCGCCGACTCCCACGAGACCCAGTACTTC
CASSLSADSHETQYF
>NA|TRBJ2-7|TRBD1|TRBV5-1
TGCGCCAGCAGCTTGGCCGTGGGACAGGCCTACTACGAGCAGTACTTC
CASSLAVGQAYYEQYF
>NA|TRBJ2-3|TRBD2|TRBV7-6
TGTGCCAGCGAAAACATTCTCCGGGAGGGCCCTAATACGCAGTATTTT
CASENILREGPNTQYF
>NA|TRBJ2-1|TRBD2|TRBV5-1
TGCGCCAGCAGCTTGGGAAGCGGGGGCTCGCAGGGCAATGAGCAGTTCTTC
CASSLGSGGSQGNEQFF
>NA|TRBJ2-7|NA|TRBV12-3/TRBV12-4
TGTACCAGCAGCACGGACCTCTACGAGCAGTACTTC
CTSSTDLYEQYF
>few|TRBJ2-6|NA|TRBV5-1
TGCGCCAGCAGCTTGGGCCAGGGACGTGGGGCCAACGTCCTGACTTTC
CASSLGQGRGANVLTF
>NA|TRBJ1-5|TRBD1|TRBV6-1
TGTGCCAGCAGTAAGGACAGGGGGCAAAAGGGCAGCAATCAGCCCCAGCATTTT
CASSKDRGQKGSNQPQHF
>once|TRBJ2-7|NA|TRBV9
TGTGCCAGCAGCGTAGTAGCGAGCTGCTCCTACGAGCAGTACTTC
CASSVVASCSYEQYF
>once|TRBJ1-6|NA|TRBV7-2
TGTGCCAGCAGCCTCGGACGGGGAGGGCGTTCACCCCTCCACTTT
CASSLGRGGRSPLHF
>NA|TRBJ2-3|NA|TRBV7-8
TGTGCCAGCAGCTCCCAAGCGGGCCCAGATACGCAGTATTTT
CASSSQAGPDTQYF
>NA|TRBJ2-7|NA|TRBV7-2
TGTGCCAGCAGCCCTAGTACTAGACACTACGAGCAGTACTTC
CASSPSTRHYEQYF
>NA|TRBJ2-7|TRBD1|TRBV12-3/TRBV12-4
TGTGCCGGCAGTGACCAGGGGGCCCCTTACGAGCAGTACTTC
CAGSDQGAPYEQYF
>NA|TRBJ1-1|NA|TRBV20-1
TGCAGTGCCGACCTTGCAGCGAACACTGAAGCTTTCTTT
CSADLAANTEAFF
>NA|TRBJ2-3|TRBD2|TRBV7-2
TGTGCCAGCAGCTTAGACGGCGGGACTAGCGGAAGCACAGATACGCAGTATTTT
CASSLDGGTSGSTDTQYF
>NA|TRBJ2-7|NA|TRBV6-2/TRBV6-3
TGTGCCAGCGAGGGCCACGAGCAGTACTTC
CASEGHEQYF
>few|TRBJ2-3|TRBD2|TRBV7-2
TGTGCCAGCAGCTTACCCGGCCTAGCGGGAGCAGATACGCAGTATTTT
CASSLPGLAGADTQYF
>NA|TRBJ2-5|NA|TRBV28
TGTGCCAGCAGTTTGCCCGTAGGAGAGACCCAGTACTTC
CASSLPVGETQYF
>NA|TRBJ2-6|NA|TRBV7-8
TGTGCCAGCCAACGCGATCGTGGGGCCAACGTCCTGACTTTC
CASQRDRGANVLTF
>NA|TRBJ1-5|TRBD1|TRBV7-9
TGTGCCAGCAGCTCTTCTGACAGGGGGCGCAATCAGCCCCAGCATTTT
CASSSSDRGRNQPQHF
>NA|TRBJ1-2|TRBD1|TRBV4-2
TGTGCCAGCAGCCAAGATTTGGAGGACAGGGCGCTCGTGGTGAAAGGCTACACCTTC
CASSQDLEDRALVVKGYTF
>NA|TRBJ1-1|TRBD1|TRBV2
TGTGCCAGAGGGCGGGACAGCTTCAACACTGAAGCTTTCTTT
CARGRDSFNTEAFF
>few|TRBJ2-6|TRBD1|TRBV6-2/TRBV6-3
TGTGCCAGCAGTTGGGGGACAGGGAAGATAGCTGGGGCCAACGTCCTGACTTTC
CASSWGTGKIAGANVLTF
>NA|TRBJ2-7|TRBD1|TRBV5-6
TGTGCCAGCAGCGAGACGCACAGGGGCGATTACGAGCAGTACTTC
CASSETHRGDYEQYF
>NA|TRBJ1-1|NA|TRBV6-5
TGTGCCAGCAGTTACGTGGGGTACACTGAAGCTTTCTTT
CASSYVGYTEAFF
>many|TRBJ1-4|NA|TRBV7-9
TGTGCCAGCAGCCCCGTCGGCGGTAATGAAAAACTGTTTTTT
CASSPVGGNEKLFF
>NA|TRBJ2-6|NA|TRBV7-8
TGTGCCGTTTGGGTAGGGCACTCTGGGGCCAACGTCCTGACTTTC
CAVWVGHSGANVLTF
>NA|TRBJ2-6|TRBD1|TRBV20-1
TGCAGTGCTAGAAGCGTTACAGGGGGCCCTGGGGCCAACGTCCTGACTTTC
CSARSVTGGPGANVLTF
>few|TRBJ2-5|TRBD2|TRBV12-3/TRBV12-4
TGTGCCAGCAGCCTAGGGACTAGCGGGAGAATGAGACGGACCCAGTACTTC
CASSLGTSGRMRRTQYF
>NA|TRBJ2-1|NA|TRBV9
TGTGCCAGCAGCGTAGGAGGGGGGGGGACTGAGCAGTTCTTC
CASSVGGGGTEQFF
>NA|TRBJ2-6|NA|TRBV12-3/TRBV12-4
TGTGCCAGCACCCCTTTTAACTCTGGGGCCAACGTCCTGACTTTC
CASTPFNSGANVLTF
>NA|TRBJ2-7|TRBD2|TRBV20-1
TGCAGTGCTGGTAGCGGGAAAGGAGACGAGCAGTACTTC
CSAGSGKGDEQYF
>NA|TRBJ2-2|TRBD1|TRBV5-4
TGTGCCAGCAGACCTCGGACAGGGGAGAACACCGGGGAGCTGTTTTTT
CASRPRTGENTGELFF
>many|TRBJ2-1|TRBD1|TRBV29-1
TGCAGCGTTGACCCTCCCGGGACAGGGGTTGCGGCTGAGCAGTTCTTC
CSVDPPGTGVAAEQFF
>many|TRBJ2-7|NA|TRBV10-3
TGTGCCATCAGTGAGCCCTACATCTCCGACGAGCAGTACTTC
CAISEPYISDEQYF
>NA|TRBJ2-7|NA|TRBV3-1
TGTGCCAGCAGCCAAGCCCTATCCTGGGACACCCCAACCTACGAGCAGTACTTC
CASSQALSWDTPTYEQYF
>NA|TRBJ2-5|TRBD2|TRBV7-9
TGTGCCAGCAGGTACGGACTAGATGAGCAGTACTTC
CASRYGLDEQYF
>few|TRBJ2-7|TRBD1|TRBV29-1
TGCAGCGTTAGGGGACAGGGGATCTACGAGCAGTACTTC
CSVRGQGIYEQYF
>few|TRBJ2-1|NA|TRBV24-1
TGTGCCACCAGTGATCAAACTAGCCATCTTGTTCATGAGCAGTTCTTC
CATSDQTSHLVHEQFF
>NA|TRBJ2-2|NA|TRBV7-9
TGTGCCAGCAACCCAAGGGCAGGAAAAACCGGGGAGCTGTTTTTT
CASNPRAGKTGELFF
>NA|TRBJ2-1|NA|TRBV6-5
TGTGCCAGCAGATCTAGCCCCAAGAAGTTCGATGAGCAGTTCTTC
CASRSSPKKFDEQFF
>few|TRBJ1-2|NA|TRBV6-2/TRBV6-3
TGTGCCAGCAGTTCGCGCGAGCAGGGGTCTGGCTACACCTTC
CASSSREQGSGYTF
>few|TRBJ2-3|TRBD2|TRBV7-2
TGTGCCAGCAGCACCACCGGGGGGACAGATACGCAGTATTTT
CASSTTGGTDTQYF
>NA|TRBJ2-7|TRBD1|TRBV2
TGTGCCAGCAGGCACCCGGGACAGATCTACGAGCAGTACTTC
CASRHPGQIYEQYF
>NA|TRBJ2-1|TRBD2|TRBV18
TGTGCCAGCTCACCGAGTATAGCGGGAGGACTCAATGAGCAGTTCTTC
CASSPSIAGGLNEQFF
>NA|TRBJ2-7|NA|TRBV10-3
TGTGCCATCAGTGAGTCTGGGGTAGAGCCAAAATACGAGCAGTACTTC
CAISESGVEPKYEQYF
>NA|TRBJ1-5|TRBD1|TRBV4-1
TGCGCCGGCAGCCAAGATGGGACAGGGGTTATCTTCAGCGAGCCCCAGCATTTT
CAGSQDGTGVIFSEPQHF
>once|TRBJ1-5|NA|TRBV6-1
TGTGCCACCCTGACCCCCGGGGGTAGCAATCAGCCCCAGCATTTT
CATLTPGGSNQPQHF
>NA|TRBJ2-3|NA|TRBV7-8
TGTGCCAGCACCGGCTGGCGTAGCACAGATACGCAGTATTTT
CASTGWRSTDTQYF
>NA|TRBJ1-4|NA|TRBV28
TGTGCCAGCAGTTTAGCGGCTGGGATAGAAAAACTGTTTTTT
CASSLAAGIEKLFF